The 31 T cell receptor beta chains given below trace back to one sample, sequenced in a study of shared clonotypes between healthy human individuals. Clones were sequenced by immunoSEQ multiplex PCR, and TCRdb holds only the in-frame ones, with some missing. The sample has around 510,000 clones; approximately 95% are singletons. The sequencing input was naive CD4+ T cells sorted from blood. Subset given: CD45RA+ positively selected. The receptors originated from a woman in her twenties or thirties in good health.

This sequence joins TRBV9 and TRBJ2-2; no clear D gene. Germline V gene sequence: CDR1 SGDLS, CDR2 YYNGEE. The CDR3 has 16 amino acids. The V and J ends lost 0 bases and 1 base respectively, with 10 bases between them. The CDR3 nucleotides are TGTGCCAGCAGCGTAGGGGTACAGTTGAACACCGGGGAGCTGTTTTTT. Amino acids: CASSVGVQLNTGELFF.

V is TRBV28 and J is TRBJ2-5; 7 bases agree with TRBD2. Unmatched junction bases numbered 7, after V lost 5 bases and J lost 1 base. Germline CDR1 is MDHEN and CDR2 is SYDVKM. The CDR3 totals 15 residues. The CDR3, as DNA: TGTGCCAGCAGTGAACTTGGGACTACCCAAGAGACCCAGTACTTC. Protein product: CASSELGTTQETQYF.

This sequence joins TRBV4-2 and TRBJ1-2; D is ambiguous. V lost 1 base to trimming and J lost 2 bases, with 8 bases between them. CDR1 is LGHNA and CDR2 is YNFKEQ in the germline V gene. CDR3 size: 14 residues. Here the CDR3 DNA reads TGTGCCAGCAGCCAAGCCGGGAAAAACTATGGCTACACCTTC. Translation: CASSQAGKNYGYTF.

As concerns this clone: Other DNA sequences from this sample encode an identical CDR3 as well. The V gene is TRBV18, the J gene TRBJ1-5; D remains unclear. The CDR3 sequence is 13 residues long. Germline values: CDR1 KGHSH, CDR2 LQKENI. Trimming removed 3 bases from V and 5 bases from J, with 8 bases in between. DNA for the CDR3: TGTGCCAGCTCACCTGGTCGGGATCAGCCCCAGCATTTT. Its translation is CASSPGRDQPQHF.

The CDR3 protein is CASSSTRGSSYNEQFF. The CDR3 DNA is TGTGCCAGCAGCTCTACTCGAGGAAGCTCCTACAATGAGCAGTTCTTC. V usage is TRBV28 and J usage is TRBJ2-1; D unclear. This CDR3 region has 16 residues. Germline CDR1 reads MDHEN; CDR2 reads SYDVKM. Trimming took 6 bases from V and 0 from J, leaving 15 bases between them.

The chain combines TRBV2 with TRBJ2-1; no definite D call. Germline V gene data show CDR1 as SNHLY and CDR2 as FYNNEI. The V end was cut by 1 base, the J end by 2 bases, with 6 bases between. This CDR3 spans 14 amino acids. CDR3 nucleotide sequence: TGTGCCAGCAGTGAAGAGGGTGCCTACAATGAGCAGTTCTTC. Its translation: CASSEEGAYNEQFF.

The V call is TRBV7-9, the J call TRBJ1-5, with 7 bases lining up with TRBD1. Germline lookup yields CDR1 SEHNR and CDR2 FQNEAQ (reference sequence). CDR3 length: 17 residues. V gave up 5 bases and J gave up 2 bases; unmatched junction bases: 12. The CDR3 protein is CASSPGTDPMGNQPQHF. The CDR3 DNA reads TGTGCCAGCAGCCCCGGGACAGACCCTATGGGCAATCAGCCCCAGCATTTT.

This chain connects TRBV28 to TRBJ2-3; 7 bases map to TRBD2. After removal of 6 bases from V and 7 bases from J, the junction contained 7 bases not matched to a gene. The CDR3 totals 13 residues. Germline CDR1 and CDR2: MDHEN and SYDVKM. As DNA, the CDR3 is TGTGCCAGCAGCACCTCGACTAGCCATACGCAGTATTTT. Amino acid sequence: CASSTSTSHTQYF.

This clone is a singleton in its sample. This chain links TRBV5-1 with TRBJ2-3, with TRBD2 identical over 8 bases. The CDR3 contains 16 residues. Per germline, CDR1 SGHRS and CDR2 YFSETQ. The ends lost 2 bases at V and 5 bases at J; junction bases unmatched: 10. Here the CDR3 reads CASSFLMTSAEDTQYF. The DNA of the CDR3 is TGCGCCAGCAGCTTTCTAATGACTAGCGCGGAAGATACGCAGTATTTT.

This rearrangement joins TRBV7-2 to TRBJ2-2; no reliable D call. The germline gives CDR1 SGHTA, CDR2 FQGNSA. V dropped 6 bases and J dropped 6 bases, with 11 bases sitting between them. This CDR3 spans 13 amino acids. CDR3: CASRRPGAGELFF. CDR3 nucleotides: TGTGCCAGCAGGCGTCCCGGCGCCGGGGAGCTGTTTTTT.

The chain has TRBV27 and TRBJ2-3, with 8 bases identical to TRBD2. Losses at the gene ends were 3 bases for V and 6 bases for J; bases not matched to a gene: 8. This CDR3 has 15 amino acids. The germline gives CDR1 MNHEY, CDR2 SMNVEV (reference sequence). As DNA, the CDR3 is TGTGCCAGCAGTTTTGACGGGAGGGCGGGCGATACGCAGTATTTT. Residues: CASSFDGRAGDTQYF.

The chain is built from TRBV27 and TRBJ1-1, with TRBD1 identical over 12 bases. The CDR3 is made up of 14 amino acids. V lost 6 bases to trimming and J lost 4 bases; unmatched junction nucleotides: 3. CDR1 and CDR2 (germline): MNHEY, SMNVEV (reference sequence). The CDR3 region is CASRGQGASTEAFF. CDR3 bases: TGTGCCAGCAGGGGACAGGGGGCAAGCACTGAAGCTTTCTTT.

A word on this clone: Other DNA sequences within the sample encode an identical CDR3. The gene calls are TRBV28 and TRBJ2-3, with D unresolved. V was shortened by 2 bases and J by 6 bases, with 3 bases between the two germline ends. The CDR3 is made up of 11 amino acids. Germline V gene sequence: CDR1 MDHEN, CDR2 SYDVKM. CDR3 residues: CASSLADTQYF. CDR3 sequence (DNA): TGTGCCAGCAGTTTAGCCGATACGCAGTATTTT.

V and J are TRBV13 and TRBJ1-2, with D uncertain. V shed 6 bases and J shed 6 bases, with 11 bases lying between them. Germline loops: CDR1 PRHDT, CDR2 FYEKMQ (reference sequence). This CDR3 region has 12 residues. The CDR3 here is CASSMGLHGYTF. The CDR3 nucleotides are TGTGCCAGCAGTATGGGTTTGCATGGCTACACCTTC.

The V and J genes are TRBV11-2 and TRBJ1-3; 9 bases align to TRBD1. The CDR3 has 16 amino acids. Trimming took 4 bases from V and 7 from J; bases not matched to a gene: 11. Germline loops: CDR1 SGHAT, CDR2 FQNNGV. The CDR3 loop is CASSSLRGTGLNTIYF. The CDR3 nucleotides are TGTGCCAGCAGCTCCCTCAGGGGGACAGGGTTGAACACCATATATTTT.

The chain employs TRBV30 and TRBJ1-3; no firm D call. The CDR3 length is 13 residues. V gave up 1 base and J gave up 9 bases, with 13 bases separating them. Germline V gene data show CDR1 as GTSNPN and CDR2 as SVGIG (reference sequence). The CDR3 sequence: CAWSGRVSGTIYF. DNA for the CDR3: TGTGCCTGGAGTGGTAGGGTCAGCGGCACCATATATTTT.

This CDR3 is CASSLFGQGYTEAFF. In DNA form, the CDR3 reads TGTGCCAGCAGTTTATTTGGACAAGGGTACACTGAAGCTTTCTTT. The chain uses TRBV28 and TRBJ1-1; weak D call: TRBD1 (5 bases). The V end lost 1 base, the J end lost 3 bases, and 12 bases lay between the germline ends. Germline CDR1 is MDHEN and CDR2 is SYDVKM. CDR3 length: 15 residues.

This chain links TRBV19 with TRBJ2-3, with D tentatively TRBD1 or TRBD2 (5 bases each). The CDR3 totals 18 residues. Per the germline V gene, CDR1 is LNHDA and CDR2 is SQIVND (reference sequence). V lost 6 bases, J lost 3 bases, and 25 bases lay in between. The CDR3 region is CASSPPGTTLARTDTQYF. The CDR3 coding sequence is TGTGCCAGTAGCCCCCCCGGGACGACCCTCGCGAGGACAGATACGCAGTATTTT.

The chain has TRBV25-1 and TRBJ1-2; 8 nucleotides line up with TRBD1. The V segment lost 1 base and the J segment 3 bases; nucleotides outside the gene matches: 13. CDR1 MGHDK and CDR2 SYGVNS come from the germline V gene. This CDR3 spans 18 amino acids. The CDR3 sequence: CASSEFQGQGAFDYGYTF. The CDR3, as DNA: TGTGCCAGCAGTGAATTTCAGGGGCAGGGGGCTTTTGACTATGGCTACACCTTC.

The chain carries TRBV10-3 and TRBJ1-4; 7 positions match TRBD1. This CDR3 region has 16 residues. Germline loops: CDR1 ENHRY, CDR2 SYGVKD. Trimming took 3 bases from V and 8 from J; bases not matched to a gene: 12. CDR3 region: CAISEGNRQGVEKLFF. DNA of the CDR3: TGTGCCATCAGTGAAGGAAATCGACAGGGCGTCGAAAAACTGTTTTTT.

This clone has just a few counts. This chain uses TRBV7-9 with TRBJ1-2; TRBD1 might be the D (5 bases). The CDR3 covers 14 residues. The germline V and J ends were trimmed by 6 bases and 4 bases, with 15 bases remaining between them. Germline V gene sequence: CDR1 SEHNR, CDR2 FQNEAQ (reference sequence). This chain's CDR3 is CASSPRQGSYGYTF. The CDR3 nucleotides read TGTGCCAGCAGTCCAAGGCAGGGTAGCTATGGCTACACCTTC. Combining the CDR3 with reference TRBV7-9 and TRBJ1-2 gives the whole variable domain DTGVSQNPRHKITKRGQNVTFRCDPISEHNRLYWYRQTLGQGPEFLTYFQNEAQLEKSRLLSDRFSAERPKGSFSTLEIQRTEQGDSAMYLCASSPRQGSYGYTFGSGTRLTVV.

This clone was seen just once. CDR3 region: CASSLVWGDSNQPQHF. The CDR3 coding sequence is TGTGCCAGCAGTTTGGTGTGGGGGGATAGCAATCAGCCCCAGCATTTT. This rearrangement joins TRBV28 to TRBJ1-5; a weak D match, TRBD1 (5 bases). The length of the CDR3 is 16 residues. Germline CDR1 MDHEN, CDR2 SYDVKM. V shed 3 bases and J shed 0 bases, with 12 bases lying between them.

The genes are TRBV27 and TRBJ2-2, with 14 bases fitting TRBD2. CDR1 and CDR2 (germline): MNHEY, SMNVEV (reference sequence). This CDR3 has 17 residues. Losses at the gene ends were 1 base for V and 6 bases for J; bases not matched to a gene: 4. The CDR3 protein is CASSLFGLAGGSGELFF. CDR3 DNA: TGTGCCAGCAGTTTATTTGGACTAGCGGGAGGATCCGGGGAGCTGTTTTTT.

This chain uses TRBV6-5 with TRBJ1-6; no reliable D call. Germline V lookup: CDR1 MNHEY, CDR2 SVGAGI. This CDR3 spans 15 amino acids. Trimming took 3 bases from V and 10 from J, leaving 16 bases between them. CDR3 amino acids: CASSYESRASSPLHF. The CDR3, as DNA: TGTGCCAGCAGTTATGAGTCGAGGGCCTCCTCACCCCTCCACTTT.

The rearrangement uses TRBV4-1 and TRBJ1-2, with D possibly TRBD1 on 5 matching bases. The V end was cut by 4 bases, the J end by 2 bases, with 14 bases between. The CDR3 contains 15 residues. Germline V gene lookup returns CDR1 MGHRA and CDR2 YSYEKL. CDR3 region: CASSLGEGANYGYTF. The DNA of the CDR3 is TGCGCCAGCAGCCTGGGGGAGGGCGCGAACTATGGCTACACCTTC.

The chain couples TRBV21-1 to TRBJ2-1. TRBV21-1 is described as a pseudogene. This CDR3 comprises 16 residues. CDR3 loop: CASSRPHPRGYNEQFF. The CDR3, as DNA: TGTGCCAGCAGCAGACCCCACCCGAGGGGTTACAATGAGCAGTTCTTC.

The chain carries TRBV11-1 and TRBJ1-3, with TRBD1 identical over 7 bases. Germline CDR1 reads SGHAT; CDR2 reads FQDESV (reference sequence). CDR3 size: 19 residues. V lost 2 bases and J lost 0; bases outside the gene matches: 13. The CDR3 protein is CASSLKGTDLPSSGNTIYF. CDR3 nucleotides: TGTGCCAGCAGCTTAAAAGGGACAGACCTTCCTTCCTCTGGAAACACCATATATTTT.

The CDR3 DNA follows: TGTGCCAGCAGCTTGGGAAACCTGAACACTGAAGCTTTCTTT. It encodes CASSLGNLNTEAFF. The chain couples TRBV5-4 to TRBJ1-1; no clear D gene. Germline loops: CDR1 SGHNT, CDR2 YYREEE (reference sequence). There are 14 residues in the CDR3. Trimming removed 0 bases from V and 0 bases from J, with 6 bases in between.

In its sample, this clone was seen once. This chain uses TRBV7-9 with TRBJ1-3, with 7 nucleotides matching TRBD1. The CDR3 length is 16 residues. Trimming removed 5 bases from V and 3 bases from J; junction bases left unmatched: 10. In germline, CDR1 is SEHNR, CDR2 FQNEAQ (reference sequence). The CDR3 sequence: CASSPQGGANGNTIYF. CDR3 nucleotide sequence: TGTGCCAGCAGCCCCCAGGGGGGCGCCAATGGAAACACCATATATTTT. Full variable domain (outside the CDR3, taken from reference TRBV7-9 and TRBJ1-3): DTGVSQNPRHKITKRGQNVTFRCDPISEHNRLYWYRQTLGQGPEFLTYFQNEAQLEKSRLLSDRFSAERPKGSFSTLEIQRTEQGDSAMYLCASSPQGGANGNTIYFGEGSWLTVV.

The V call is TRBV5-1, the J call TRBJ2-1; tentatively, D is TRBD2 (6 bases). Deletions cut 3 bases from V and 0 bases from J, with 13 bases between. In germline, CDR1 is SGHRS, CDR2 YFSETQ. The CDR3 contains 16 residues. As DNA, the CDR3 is TGCGCCAGCAGCTCCGGGGGAACGAGCTCCTACAATGAGCAGTTCTTC. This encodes CASSSGGTSSYNEQFF.

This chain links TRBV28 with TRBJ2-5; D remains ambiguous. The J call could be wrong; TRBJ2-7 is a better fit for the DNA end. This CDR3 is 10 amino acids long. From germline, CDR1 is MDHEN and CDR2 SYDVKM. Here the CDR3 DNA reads TGTGCCAGCAGCACGTACGAGCAGTACTTC. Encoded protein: CASSTYEQYF.